Below, 7 T cell receptor beta chains from the same sample are listed, as sequenced in a study of T cell responses to AZD1222 COVID-19 vaccine. Measured with immunoSEQ multiplex PCR; TCRdb has only the in-frame clones, and not every one. The table records about 110,000 clones, about nine tenths of them present only once. Sequenced material: peripheral blood, taken on day 0 of AZD1222 vaccination. The source of these receptors is an adult in good health.

V usage is TRBV6-4 and J usage is TRBJ1-1, with 8 bases that match TRBD1. The germline CDR1 and CDR2 sequences are MRHNA and SNTAGT. The V and J ends lost 8 bases and 2 bases, in that order; junction bases with no gene match: 19. There are 18 residues in the CDR3. CDR3 amino acids: CASPRGRQGTELNTEAFF. CDR3 DNA: TGTGCCAGCCCGAGGGGTCGACAGGGGACCGAGCTCAACACTGAAGCTTTCTTT.

CDR3: CASSALPQGNFQPQHF. Here the CDR3 DNA reads TGTGCCAGCAGTGCGTTACCCCAGGGGAATTTTCAGCCCCAGCATTTT. The genes are TRBV6-1 and TRBJ1-5; D is possibly TRBD1 (6 bases). CDR3 size: 16 residues. Per the germline V gene, CDR1 is MNHNS and CDR2 is SASEGT. Deletions cut 4 bases from V and 6 bases from J, with 19 bases between.

The CDR3 loop is CASGQQGGSPLHF. The CDR3 DNA reads as TGTGCCAGCGGGCAGCAGGGCGGTTCACCCCTCCACTTT. The chain couples TRBV7-9 to TRBJ1-6; tentative D call: TRBD1 (5 bases). The V gene's germline CDR1 is SEHNR and CDR2 FQNEAQ (reference sequence). This CDR3 comprises 13 residues. V lost 8 bases and J 9 bases, leaving 14 bases between the germline ends.

This chain uses TRBV18 with TRBJ2-3; a weak D match, TRBD2 (5 bases). Germline V lookup: CDR1 KGHSH, CDR2 LQKENI. The V end was cut by 6 bases, the J end by 0 bases, with 13 bases between. The CDR3 length is 15 residues. CDR3 coding DNA: TGTGCCAGCTCCCTAAACGAGGGTAGCACAGATACGCAGTATTTT. Translated: CASSLNEGSTDTQYF.

The chain joins TRBV4-1 to TRBJ2-2; tentatively, D is TRBD2 (7 bases). CDR1 is MGHRA, CDR2 YSYEKL, per germline. V lost 4 bases and J lost 3, with 18 bases in between. This CDR3 region has 17 residues. The CDR3 spells CASSLRPGGDDTGELFF. DNA of the CDR3: TGCGCCAGCAGCCTCCGCCCGGGGGGCGATGACACCGGGGAGCTGTTTTTT.

The CDR3 loop is CASSQGFGNQPQHF. In DNA, the CDR3 is TGTGCCAGCAGTCAGGGGTTCGGCAATCAGCCCCAGCATTTT. The chain employs TRBV6-5 and TRBJ1-5; the D gene is possibly TRBD1 (6 bases). V lost 5 bases to trimming and J lost 2 bases, with 10 bases between them. CDR3 length equals 14 residues. Germline values: CDR1 MNHEY, CDR2 SVGAGI.

The chain combines TRBV27 with TRBJ2-3, with TRBD2 matching 7 bases. The CDR3 runs to 16 residues. The trim removed 4 bases at V and 1 base at J, leaving 8 bases unmatched. Per germline, CDR1 MNHEY and CDR2 SMNVEV (reference sequence). The CDR3 is CASSSFLAAGTDTQYF. The CDR3 nucleotides read TGTGCCAGCAGTTCCTTCCTAGCGGCGGGCACAGATACGCAGTATTTT.